This entry describes one TCR beta chain. These data come from a study of cytotoxic CD8 clonotypes in ibrutinib-treated CLL. Depth targeted 1 in 200,000 to 1 in 1 million T cells, averaging approximately 10x coverage per clonotype. The table came from immunoSEQ multiplex PCR; TCRdb's copy has only in-frame clones and leaves some out. The sample holds around 77,000 clones; 80% are singletons and the top ten take 7.5% to 9.5%. This CDR3 contains 13 residues. Trimming pared 4 bases from V and 4 bases from J, leaving 10 bases between. From germline, CDR1 is MNHEY and CDR2 SMNVEV (reference sequence). The receptor's source is a human donor with chronic lymphocytic leukemia. The sample in question was PBMCs, obtained at disease progression, from a patient treated with ibrutinib. The V call is TRBV27, the J call TRBJ1-2; D is perhaps TRBD1 (5 bases). The CDR3, as DNA: TGTGCCAGCAGTTCCCGCCAGGGCTATGGCTACACCTTC. This translates into CASSSRQGYGYTF.